This T cell receptor (beta chain) is from a study of cytomegalovirus exposure and HLA in healthy donors. This PCR relied on a set of 60 Vbeta primers and 13 Jbeta primers. Measured with immunoSEQ multiplex PCR; TCRdb has only the in-frame clones, and not every one. The table shows roughly 180,000 clones, with around 80% occurring only once. CDR1 MDHEN and CDR2 SYDVKM come from the germline V gene. The germline V and J ends were trimmed by 3 bases and 3 bases, with 5 bases remaining between them. The CDR3 is made up of 13 amino acids. V is TRBV28 and J is TRBJ1-4, with D unclear. Sequences were obtained from PBMCs. This TCR came from a man in his forties or fifties in good health and CMV-seronegative. CDR3 DNA: TGTGCCAGCAGTTTGGGCCCTAATGAAAAACTGTTTTTT. Protein: CASSLGPNEKLFF.